Detailed here is one T cell receptor beta chain. This entry belongs to a study of T cell changes during pregnancy in multiple sclerosis. Using immunoSEQ multiplex PCR, the repertoire was profiled, and TCRdb retains in-frame clones only, with some absent. The data show 50,000 to 70,000 clones, 93% seen once. This sample comprised peripheral blood, obtained after pregnancy. This clonotype originated in a female donor with multiple sclerosis, enrolled in a pregnancy study.

The CDR3 DNA follows: TGTGCCTGCAGACGGGGGTATAGCAATCAGCCCCAGCATTTT. Residues: CACRRGYSNQPQHF. The chain is built from TRBV19 and TRBJ1-5; a weak D match, TRBD1 (5 bases). The CDR3 is 14 amino acids. V lost 11 bases, J lost 0 bases, and 14 bases lay in between. Germline V gives CDR1 LNHDA, CDR2 SQIVND (reference sequence).